The T cell receptor (beta chain) described here comes from a study of blood T cell repertoires in COVID-19. The CDR3 runs to 15 residues. Germline V CDR1 and CDR2: SGHNT, YYREEE (reference sequence). V lost 4 bases and J lost 7; bases outside the gene matches: 4. TCRdb keeps only in-frame clones here, not all; method: immunoSEQ multiplex PCR. The data show around 270,000 clones, with about 80% seen just once and approximately 15% held by the top ten. The sample comprised peripheral blood. The rearrangement joins TRBV5-4 to TRBJ2-1; 14 positions agree with TRBD2. This TCR was recovered from a person between 65 and 80 years old with COVID-19, enrolled during active disease. CDR3: CASSGLAGGANEQFF. In DNA form, the CDR3 reads TGTGCCAGCAGCGGACTAGCGGGGGGAGCAAATGAGCAGTTCTTC.